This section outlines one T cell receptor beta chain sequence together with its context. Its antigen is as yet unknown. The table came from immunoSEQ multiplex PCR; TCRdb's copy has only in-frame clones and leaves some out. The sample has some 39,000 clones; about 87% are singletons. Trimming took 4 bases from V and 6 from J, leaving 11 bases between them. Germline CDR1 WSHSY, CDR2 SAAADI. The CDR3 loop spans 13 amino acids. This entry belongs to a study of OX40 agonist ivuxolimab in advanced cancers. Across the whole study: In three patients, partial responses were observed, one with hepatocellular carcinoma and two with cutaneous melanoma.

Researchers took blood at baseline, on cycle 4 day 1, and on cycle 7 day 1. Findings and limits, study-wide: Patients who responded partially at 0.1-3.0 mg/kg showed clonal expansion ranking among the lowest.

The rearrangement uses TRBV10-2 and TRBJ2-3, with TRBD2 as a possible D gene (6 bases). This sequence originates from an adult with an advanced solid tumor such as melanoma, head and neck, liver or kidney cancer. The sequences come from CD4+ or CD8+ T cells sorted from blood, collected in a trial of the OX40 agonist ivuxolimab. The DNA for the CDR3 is TGCGCCAGCAGTGGGGGGACTCGTGATACGCAGTATTTT. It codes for CASSGGTRDTQYF.